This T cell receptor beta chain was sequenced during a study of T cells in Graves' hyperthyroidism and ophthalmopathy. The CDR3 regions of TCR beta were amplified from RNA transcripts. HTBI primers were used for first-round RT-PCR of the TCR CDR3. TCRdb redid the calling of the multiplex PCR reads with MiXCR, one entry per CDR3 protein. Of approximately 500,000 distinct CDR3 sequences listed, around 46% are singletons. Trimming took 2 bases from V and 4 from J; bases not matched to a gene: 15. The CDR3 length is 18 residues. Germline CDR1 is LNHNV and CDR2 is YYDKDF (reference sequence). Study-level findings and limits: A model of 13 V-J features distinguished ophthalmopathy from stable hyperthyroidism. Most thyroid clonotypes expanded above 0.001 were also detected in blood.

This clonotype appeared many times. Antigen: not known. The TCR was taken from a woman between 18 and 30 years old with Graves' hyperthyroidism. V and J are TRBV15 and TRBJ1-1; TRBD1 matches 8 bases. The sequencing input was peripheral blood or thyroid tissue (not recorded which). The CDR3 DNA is TGTGCCACCAGCAGACTCCCGGGGGAGGGCAGGGGGCTCACTGAAGCTTTCTTT. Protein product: CATSRLPGEGRGLTEAFF.